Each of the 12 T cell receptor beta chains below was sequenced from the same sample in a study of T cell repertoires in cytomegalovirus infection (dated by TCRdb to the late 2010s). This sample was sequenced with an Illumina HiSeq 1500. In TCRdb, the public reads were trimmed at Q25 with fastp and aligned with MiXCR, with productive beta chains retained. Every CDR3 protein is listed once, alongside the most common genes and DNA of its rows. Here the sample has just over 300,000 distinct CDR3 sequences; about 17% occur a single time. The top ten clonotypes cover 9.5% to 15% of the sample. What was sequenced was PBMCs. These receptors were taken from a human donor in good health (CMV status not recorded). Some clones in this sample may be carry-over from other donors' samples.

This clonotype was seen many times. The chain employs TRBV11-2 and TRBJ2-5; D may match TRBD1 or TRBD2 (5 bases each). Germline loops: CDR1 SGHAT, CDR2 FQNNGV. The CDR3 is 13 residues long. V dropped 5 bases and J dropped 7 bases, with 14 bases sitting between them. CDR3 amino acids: CASSGDAAGTQYF. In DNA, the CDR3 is TGTGCCAGCAGCGGGGACGCTGCAGGGACCCAGTACTTC.

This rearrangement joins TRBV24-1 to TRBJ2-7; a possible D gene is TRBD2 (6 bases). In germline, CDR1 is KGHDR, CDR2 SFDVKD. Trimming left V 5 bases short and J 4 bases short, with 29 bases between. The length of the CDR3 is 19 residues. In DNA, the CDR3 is TGTGCCACCAGTGCCCCCGGCGGGGCACGAGATAAGCTGGAATACGAGCAGTACTTC. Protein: CATSAPGGARDKLEYEQYF.

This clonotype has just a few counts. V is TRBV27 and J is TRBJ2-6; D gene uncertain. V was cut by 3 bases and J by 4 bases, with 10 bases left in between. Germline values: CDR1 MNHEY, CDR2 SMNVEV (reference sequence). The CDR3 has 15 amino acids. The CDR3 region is CASSFAQAGANVLTF. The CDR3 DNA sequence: TGTGCCAGCAGTTTTGCCCAGGCAGGGGCCAACGTCCTGACTTTC.

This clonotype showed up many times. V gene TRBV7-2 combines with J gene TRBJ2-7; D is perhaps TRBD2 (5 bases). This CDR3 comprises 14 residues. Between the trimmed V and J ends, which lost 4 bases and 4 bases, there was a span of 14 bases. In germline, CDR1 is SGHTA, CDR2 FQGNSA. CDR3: CASSSGLNRYEQYF. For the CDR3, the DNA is TGTGCCAGCAGCTCAGGACTTAACCGATACGAGCAGTACTTC. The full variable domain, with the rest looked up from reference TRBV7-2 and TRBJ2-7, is GAGVSQSPSNKVTEKGKDVELRCDPISGHTALYWYRQSLGQGLEFLIYFQGNSAPDKSGLPSDRFSAERTGGSVSTLTIQRTQQEDSAVYLCASSSGLNRYEQYFGPGTRLTVT.

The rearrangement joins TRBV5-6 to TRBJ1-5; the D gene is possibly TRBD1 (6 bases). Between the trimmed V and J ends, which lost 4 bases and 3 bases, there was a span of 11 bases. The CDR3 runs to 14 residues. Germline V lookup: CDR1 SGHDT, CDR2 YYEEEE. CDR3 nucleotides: TGTGCCAGCAGCCAACAGGGATACAATCAGCCCCAGCATTTT. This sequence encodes CASSQQGYNQPQHF.

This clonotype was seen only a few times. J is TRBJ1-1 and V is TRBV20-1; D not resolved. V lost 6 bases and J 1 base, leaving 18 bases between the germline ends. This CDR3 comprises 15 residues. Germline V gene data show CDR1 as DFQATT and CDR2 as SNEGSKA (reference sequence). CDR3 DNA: TGCAGTGCCTTGGGCAGGTCTGTGGGGAACACTGAAGCTTTCTTT. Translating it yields CSALGRSVGNTEAFF.

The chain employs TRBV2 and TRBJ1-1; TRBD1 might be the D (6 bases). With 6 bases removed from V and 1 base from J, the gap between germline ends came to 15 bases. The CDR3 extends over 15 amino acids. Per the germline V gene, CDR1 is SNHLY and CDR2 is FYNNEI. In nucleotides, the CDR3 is TGTGCCAGCAGATCGCGGGGGGCCGAGAACACTGAAGCTTTCTTT. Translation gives CASRSRGAENTEAFF.

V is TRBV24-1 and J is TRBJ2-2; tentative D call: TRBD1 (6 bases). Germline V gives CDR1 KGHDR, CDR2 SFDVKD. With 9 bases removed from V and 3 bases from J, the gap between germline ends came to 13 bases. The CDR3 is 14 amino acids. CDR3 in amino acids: CATRGAGDTGELFF. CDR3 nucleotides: TGTGCCACCCGAGGCGCAGGGGACACCGGGGAGCTGTTTTTT.

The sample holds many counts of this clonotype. The CDR3 loop reads CASSSHSGGQETQYF. Written as DNA, the CDR3 is TGTGCCAGCAGCTCCCATAGCGGGGGACAGGAGACCCAGTACTTC. J is TRBJ2-5 and V is TRBV7-2; the match to TRBD2 covers 9 bases. Germline V gene lookup returns CDR1 SGHTA and CDR2 FQGNSA. The CDR3 spans 15 residues. After removal of 4 bases from V and 5 bases from J, the junction contained 8 bases not matched to a gene.

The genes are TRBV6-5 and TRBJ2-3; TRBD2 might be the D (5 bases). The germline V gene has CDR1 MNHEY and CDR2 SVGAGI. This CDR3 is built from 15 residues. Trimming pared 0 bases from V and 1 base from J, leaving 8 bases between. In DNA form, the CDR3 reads TGTGCCAGCAGTTACTCCCGGGGTCGCACAGATACGCAGTATTTT. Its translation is CASSYSRGRTDTQYF.

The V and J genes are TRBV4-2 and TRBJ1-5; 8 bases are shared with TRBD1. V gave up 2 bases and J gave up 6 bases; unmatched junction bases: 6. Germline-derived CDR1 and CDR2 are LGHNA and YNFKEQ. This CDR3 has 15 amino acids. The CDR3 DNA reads TGTGCCAGCAGCCAAATTTGGACAGGGATTCAGCCCCAGCATTTT. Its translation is CASSQIWTGIQPQHF.

CDR3 nucleotides: TGTGCCAGCACGACGCCCAGGGGGCCGACCTACGAGCAGTACTTC. Amino acid sequence: CASTTPRGPTYEQYF. The V call is TRBV28, the J call TRBJ2-7; TRBD1 matches 8 bases. Trimming took 7 bases from V and 2 from J; bases not matched to a gene: 10. The CDR3 covers 15 residues. CDR1 MDHEN and CDR2 SYDVKM come from the germline V gene. Full variable domain (rest looked up from reference TRBV28 and TRBJ2-7): DVKVTQSSRYLVKRTGEKVFLECVQDMDHENMFWYRQDPGLGLRLIYFSYDVKMKEKGDIPEGYSVSREKKERFSLILESASTNQTSMYLCASTTPRGPTYEQYFGPGTRLTVT.